The present T cell receptor beta chain was sequenced within a study of blood T cell repertoires in COVID-19. In the original workflow: Amplification from reference gene primers served as the basis for estimated nucleated cell counts. Here immunoSEQ multiplex PCR was the method, and the copy in TCRdb shows in-frame clones only, minus some. Clonal size and the V and J genes are those of that table, whereas D and trimming came from the DNA. Of approximately 280,000 clones in the sample, under 90% are singletons; the top ten hold roughly 1.9%. CDR3 length equals 12 residues. The sequencing input was PBMCs or T cells enriched from blood (not recorded which). The chain is built from TRBV1 and TRBJ1-1; the table calls TRBD1, which could not be checked here. TRBV1 is an annotated pseudogene. The receptor was isolated from a woman between 55 and 75 years old who had recovered from COVID-19. Written as DNA, the CDR3 is TGCACCAGCAGACTAGGGGGCACTGAAGCTTTCTTT. Amino acid sequence: CTSRLGGTEAFF.